The 14 T cell receptor beta chains below were found in one sample sequenced in a study of technical replicates of blood from a few donors. The data were produced by immunoSEQ multiplex PCR, yet TCRdb's version contains in-frame clones alone and is incomplete. The sample holds over 75,000 clones, around 95% seen once. Sequenced sample: T cells isolated from PBMCs. The receptors derive from a human donor in good health.

The V gene is TRBV6-1, the J gene TRBJ1-5, with 8 positions matching TRBD1. CDR3 length: 15 amino acids. In germline, CDR1 is MNHNS, CDR2 SASEGT. V lost 6 bases and J lost 1; bases outside the gene matches: 5. The CDR3 bases are TGTGCCAGCAGCAATTACAGGGGGAGCAATCAGCCCCAGCATTTT. Its protein product is CASSNYRGSNQPQHF.

This clone has a handful of counts. The J gene is TRBJ2-6, the V gene TRBV6-5; a possible D gene is TRBD2 (6 bases). Per the germline V gene, CDR1 is MNHEY and CDR2 is SVGAGI. This CDR3 contains 14 residues. Trimming pared 8 bases from V and 0 bases from J, leaving 8 bases between. The CDR3 loop reads CASGGNSGANVLTF. CDR3 sequence (DNA): TGTGCCAGCGGCGGGAACTCTGGGGCCAACGTCCTGACTTTC.

V and J are TRBV10-3 and TRBJ1-1; possibly TRBD1 for D (5 bases). The V and J ends lost 2 bases and 0 bases respectively, with 10 bases between them. This CDR3 comprises 15 residues. Per germline, CDR1 ENHRY and CDR2 SYGVKD. The CDR3 sequence: CAISELPRVNTEAFF. In DNA, the CDR3 is TGTGCCATCAGTGAGCTGCCCAGGGTGAACACTGAAGCTTTCTTT.

The chain is built from TRBV9 and TRBJ2-1; the D gene is possibly TRBD2 (5 bases). Germline CDR1 and CDR2: SGDLS and YYNGEE. V lost 3 bases, J lost 8 bases, and 18 bases lay in between. The CDR3 is 15 amino acids. CDR3 bases: TGTGCCAGCAGCGCTGGAGGCCAGCTCCTTGATGAGCAGTTCTTC. Translation: CASSAGGQLLDEQFF.

The chain links TRBV12-5 to TRBJ1-5; no clear D. This CDR3 is 15 amino acids long. Trimming took 3 bases from V and 0 from J, leaving 9 bases between them. Germline V gives CDR1 LGHNT, CDR2 FRNRAP. In DNA, the CDR3 is TGTGCTAGTGGTTTTGCGGGGTCTAGCAATCAGCCCCAGCATTTT. Amino acid sequence: CASGFAGSSNQPQHF.

The chain combines TRBV5-1 with TRBJ2-2; 12 bases map to TRBD1. The CDR3 consists of 18 residues. V gave up 5 bases and J gave up 0 bases; unmatched junction bases: 8. Looked up from germline, CDR1 is SGHRS and CDR2 is YFSETQ. The CDR3 loop is CASSTPGQGASNTGELFF. The CDR3 bases are TGCGCCAGCAGTACCCCGGGACAGGGGGCGTCGAACACCGGGGAGCTGTTTTTT. Using reference TRBV5-1 and TRBJ2-2 for the parts outside the CDR3, the full variable domain is KAGVTQTPRYLIKTRGQQVTLSCSPISGHRSVSWYQQTPGQGLQFLFEYFSETQRNKGNFPGRFSGRQFSNSRSEMNVSTLELGDSALYLCASSTPGQGASNTGELFFGEGSRLTVL.

The V call is TRBV29-1, the J call TRBJ1-1; 7 bases align to TRBD1. Germline loops: CDR1 SQVTM, CDR2 ANQGSEA. The CDR3 is made up of 12 amino acids. V lost 4 bases, J lost 10 bases, and 9 bases stayed unmatched. The chain's CDR3 is CSVGRQGERAFF. The CDR3 coding sequence is TGCAGCGTTGGTCGGCAGGGGGAACGAGCTTTCTTT.

The chain recombines TRBV9 with TRBJ2-1; weak D call: TRBD2 (6 bases). CDR1 and CDR2 (germline): SGDLS, YYNGEE. The V end was cut by 0 bases, the J end by 3 bases, with 13 bases between. The CDR3 spans 16 residues. The CDR3 here is CASSVGVGSGYNEQFF. Written as DNA, the CDR3 is TGTGCCAGCAGCGTAGGGGTTGGTAGCGGCTACAATGAGCAGTTCTTC.

This rearrangement joins TRBV7-9 to TRBJ2-7; 9 bases are a match to TRBD1. CDR1 SEHNR and CDR2 FQNEAQ come from the germline V gene (reference sequence). The CDR3 has 14 residues. V dropped 7 bases and J dropped 6; count of bases not matched to a gene: 10. In DNA form, the CDR3 reads TGTGCCAGCAAAGCATGGACAGGGGAAGGCGAGCAGTACTTC. Amino acids: CASKAWTGEGEQYF.

The chain employs TRBV14 and TRBJ2-7, with 8 bases fitting TRBD2. Trimming cost V 3 bases and J 7 bases; bases outside gene matches: 8. This CDR3 is 14 amino acids long. Germline V CDR1 and CDR2: SGHDN, FVKESK. The CDR3 here is CASSQVPSGSEQYF. CDR3 in DNA: TGTGCCAGCAGCCAGGTTCCTAGCGGGTCGGAGCAGTACTTC. Complete variable domain (other parts from reference TRBV14 and TRBJ2-7): EAGVTQFPSHSVIEKGQTVTLRCDPISGHDNLYWYRRVMGKEIKFLLHFVKESKQDESGMPNNRFLAERTGGTYSTLKVQPAELEDSGVYFCASSQVPSGSEQYFGPGTRLTVT.

The genes are TRBV30 and TRBJ1-3, with no clear D. This CDR3 has 15 residues. Germline V gene lookup returns CDR1 GTSNPN and CDR2 SVGIG (reference sequence). Trimming removed 1 base at V and 2 bases at J, with 12 bases between. For the CDR3, the DNA is TGTGCCTGGAGTGACCGGGGAACGGCTGGAAACACCATATATTTT. It encodes CAWSDRGTAGNTIYF.

V and J are TRBV5-1 and TRBJ2-7; 11 nucleotides match TRBD2. Trimming removed 2 bases from V and 4 bases from J; junction bases left unmatched: 2. Germline CDR1 SGHRS, CDR2 YFSETQ. This CDR3 is 14 amino acids long. The CDR3 nucleotides read TGCGCCAGCAGCTTACTAGCGGGAGATTACGAGCAGTACTTC. This translates into CASSLLAGDYEQYF.

J is TRBJ2-1 and V is TRBV27; TRBD1 matches at 7 bases. Germline CDR1 MNHEY, CDR2 SMNVEV (reference sequence). V lost 6 bases and J lost 3; bases outside the gene matches: 8. This CDR3 comprises 15 residues. CDR3 sequence (DNA): TGTGCCAGCAGCCTAGGGACAGCCTACTACAATGAGCAGTTCTTC. Protein product: CASSLGTAYYNEQFF.

The V and J genes are TRBV6-1 and TRBJ1-1, with 8 nucleotides matching TRBD1. Germline trimming cut 8 bases from V and 12 bases from J; bases unmatched to any gene: 8. Germline loops: CDR1 MNHNS, CDR2 SASEGT. This CDR3 contains 11 residues. DNA for the CDR3: TGTGCCAGCGGGGAAGACAGGGGAACTTTCTTT. Translated: CASGEDRGTFF.